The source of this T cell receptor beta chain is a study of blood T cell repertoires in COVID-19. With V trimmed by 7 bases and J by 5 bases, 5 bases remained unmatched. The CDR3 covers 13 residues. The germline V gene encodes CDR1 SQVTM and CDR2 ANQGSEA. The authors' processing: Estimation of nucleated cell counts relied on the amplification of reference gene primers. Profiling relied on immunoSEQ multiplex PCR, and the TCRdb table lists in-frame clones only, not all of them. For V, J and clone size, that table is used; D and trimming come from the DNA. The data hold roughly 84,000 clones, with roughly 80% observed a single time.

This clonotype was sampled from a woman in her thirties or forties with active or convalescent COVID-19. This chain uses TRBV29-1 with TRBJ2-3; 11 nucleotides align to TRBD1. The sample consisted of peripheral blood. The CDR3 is CSAGTGGIDTQYF. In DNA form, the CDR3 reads TGCAGCGCCGGGACAGGGGGAATAGATACGCAGTATTTT.